This T cell receptor (beta chain) was sequenced in a study of lymphopenia after photon versus proton radiotherapy. Generated by immunoSEQ multiplex PCR, the TCRdb table keeps only in-frame clones and is missing some. The data show approximately 170,000 clones, about 85% seen once. CDR3 length: 15 amino acids. Trimming stripped 4 bases from V and 0 bases from J, with 10 bases between. CDR1 and CDR2 (germline): MDHEN, SYDVKM. About this clone: Its target is unknown.

Overall study findings and caveats: Larger post-nadir TCR diversity loss correlated inversely with survival in deceased patients.

The rearrangement joins TRBV28 to TRBJ1-3, with D possibly matching TRBD1 (5 bases). The TCR sequence derives from a man over 45 with gastric cancer. Sequencing used peripheral blood, obtained from a patient treated with photon-based radiotherapy. The CDR3 coding sequence is TGTGCCAGCAGTTCGGGACGGAACTCTGGAAACACCATATATTTT. Translated: CASSSGRNSGNTIYF.